This TCR beta chain was identified in a study of T cell responses to AZD1222 COVID-19 vaccine. Study-level points and caveats: Once two AZD1222 doses were given, Spike-specific TCR breadth and depth went up. CD4 TCRs covered the whole spike, strongest at regions 160-218 and 743-854. All repertoire sampling was performed exclusively after the peak T cell response. Among the donors, most were white British and more were female, and clonal diversity was possibly underestimated.

Sequenced by immunoSEQ multiplex PCR; TCRdb stores in-frame clones only, minus some. The sample shows roughly 150,000 clones, about 87% of them seen only once. Comments on this clone: Its antigen is not known.

The V gene end was trimmed by 1 base and the J gene end by 12 bases; junction bases not matched to a gene: 9. Germline-derived CDR1 and CDR2 are LGHDT and YNNKEL (reference sequence). This CDR3 has 14 residues. This specimen consisted of peripheral blood, obtained on day 0 of AZD1222 vaccination. The sequence was collected from an adult in good health. The chain combines TRBV3-1 (or the pseudogene TRBV3-2) with TRBJ2-1; 7 bases line up with TRBD2. CDR3 amino acids: CASSQVPAPGGQFF. CDR3 in DNA: TGTGCCAGCAGCCAAGTCCCTGCGCCGGGAGGGCAGTTCTTC.